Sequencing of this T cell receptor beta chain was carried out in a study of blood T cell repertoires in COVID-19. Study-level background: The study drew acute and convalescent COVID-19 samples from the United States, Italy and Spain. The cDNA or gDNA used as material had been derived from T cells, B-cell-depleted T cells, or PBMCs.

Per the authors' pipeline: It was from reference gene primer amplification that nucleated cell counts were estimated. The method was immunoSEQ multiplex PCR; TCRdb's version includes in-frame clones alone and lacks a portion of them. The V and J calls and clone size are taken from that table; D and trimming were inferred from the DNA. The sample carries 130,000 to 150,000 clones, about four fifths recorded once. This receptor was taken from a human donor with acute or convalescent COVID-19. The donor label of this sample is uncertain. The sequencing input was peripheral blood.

The CDR3 spells CASSLGLKRDIQYF. CDR3 sequence (DNA): TGTGCCAGCAGCCTCGGACTAAAACGGGACATTCAGTACTTC. This sequence joins TRBV6-5 and TRBJ2-4, with D possibly being TRBD2 (6 bases). The germline V and J ends were trimmed by 6 bases and 8 bases, with 17 bases remaining between them. The germline CDR1 and CDR2 sequences are MNHEY and SVGAGI. This CDR3 has 14 residues.